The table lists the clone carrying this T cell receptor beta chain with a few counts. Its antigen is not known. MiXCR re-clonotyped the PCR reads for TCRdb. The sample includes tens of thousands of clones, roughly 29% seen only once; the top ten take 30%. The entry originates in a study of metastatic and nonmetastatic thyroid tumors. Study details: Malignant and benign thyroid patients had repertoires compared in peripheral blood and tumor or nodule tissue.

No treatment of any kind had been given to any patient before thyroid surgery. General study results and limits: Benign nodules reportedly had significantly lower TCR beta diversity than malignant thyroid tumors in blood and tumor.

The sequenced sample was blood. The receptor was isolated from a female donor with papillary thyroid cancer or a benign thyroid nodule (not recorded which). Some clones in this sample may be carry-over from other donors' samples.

CDR3 loop: CASSSTSYEQYF. The DNA for the CDR3 is TGTGCCAGCAGTAGCACTTCCTACGAGCAGTACTTC. The rearrangement uses TRBV27 and TRBJ2-7, with D uncertain. This CDR3 has 12 amino acids. CDR1 is MNHEY, CDR2 SMNVEV, per germline (reference sequence). The V and J ends lost 5 bases and 1 base respectively, with 6 bases between them.